The rows below give T cell receptor beta chains drawn from one sample of a study of cytomegalovirus exposure and HLA in healthy donors. The method was immunoSEQ multiplex PCR; TCRdb's version includes in-frame clones alone and lacks a portion of them. The sample has just over 150,000 clones, about 85% seen once. Sequenced input: PBMCs. The receptors derive from a woman younger than 35 in good health and CMV-seronegative. CDR3s include the opening cysteine and the closing phenylalanine or tryptophan. The order of the fields is clone size, D gene, V gene, J gene, CDR3 protein, CDR3 DNA. The D gene is left open where the match is weak. Clone size is given for some rows only: seen once, a few or many times, or a class if the clone is expanded.

NA	TRBD2	TRBV7-9	TRBJ2-1	CASSLAGGGAREQFF	TGTGCCAGCAGCTTGGCTGGCGGGGGGGCCCGTGAGCAGTTCTTC
NA	TRBD1	TRBV10-3	TRBJ2-3	CATKTGTTDTQYF	TGTGCCACAAAGACAGGGACAACGGATACGCAGTATTTT
NA	TRBD2	TRBV19	TRBJ2-1	CASSVLTSGVWNEQFF	TGTGCCAGTAGCGTACTAACCAGCGGGGTTTGGAATGAGCAGTTCTTC
NA	TRBD1	TRBV28	TRBJ1-2	CASRTGTGGWSYTF	TGTGCCAGCAGGACCGGGACAGGGGGCTGGAGCTACACCTTC
NA	NA	TRBV4-3	TRBJ2-7	CASSQEITADYEQYF	TGCGCCAGCAGCCAAGAGATAACTGCCGACTACGAGCAGTACTTC
NA	TRBD2	TRBV5-1	TRBJ2-3	CASSLVAGGSTDTQYF	TGCGCCAGCAGCTTGGTAGCGGGGGGCAGCACAGATACGCAGTATTTT
NA	NA	TRBV30	TRBJ2-1	CAWSVPLSSYNEQFF	TGTGCCTGGAGTGTACCTCTGAGCTCCTACAATGAGCAGTTCTTC
NA	NA	TRBV7-2	TRBJ2-1	CASSLDTYNEQFF	TGTGCCAGCAGCCTCGACACCTACAATGAGCAGTTCTTC
NA	TRBD2	TRBV11-2	TRBJ2-1	CASSSGGASGVSYNEQFF	TGTGCCAGCAGCTCGGGGGGGGCTAGCGGGGTATCCTACAATGAGCAGTTCTTC
once	TRBD1	TRBV5-1	TRBJ2-7	CASSLETGGTYEQYF	TGCGCCAGCAGCTTGGAGACAGGGGGAACCTACGAGCAGTACTTC
NA	NA	TRBV6-5	TRBJ1-2	CASSRGGGGYGYTF	TGTGCCAGCAGCCGAGGAGGGGGGGGCTATGGCTACACCTTC
NA	TRBD2	TRBV12-5	TRBJ2-7	CASGLAGGLEQYF	TGTGCTAGTGGTTTAGCGGGGGGCCTCGAGCAGTACTTC
NA	TRBD1	TRBV7-9	TRBJ1-5	CASSPGNRGGPGSNQPQHF	TGTGCCAGCAGCCCAGGAAACAGGGGAGGCCCGGGAAGCAATCAGCCCCAGCATTTT
few	NA	TRBV30	TRBJ2-3	CAWRRLATDTQYF	TGTGCCTGGAGACGACTCGCCACAGATACGCAGTATTTT
NA	TRBD2	TRBV7-8	TRBJ2-5	CASSLGWAGGPVETQYF	TGTGCCAGCAGCTTAGGCTGGGCGGGGGGGCCGGTAGAGACCCAGTACTTC
NA	TRBD1	TRBV2	TRBJ2-7	CASSQETGDTYEQYF	TGTGCCAGCAGCCAGGAGACAGGGGATACCTACGAGCAGTACTTC
NA	TRBD1	TRBV18	TRBJ2-7	CASSPPETGGDDEQYF	TGTGCCAGCTCACCACCGGAGACAGGGGGGGACGACGAGCAGTACTTC
few	TRBD1	TRBV11-2	TRBJ1-2	CASSIAGGNYGYTF	TGTGCCAGCAGCATAGCAGGGGGCAACTATGGCTACACCTTC
NA	TRBD2	TRBV18	TRBJ2-1	CASSRSGTSGRAWQFF	TGTGCCAGCTCACGGTCGGGGACTAGCGGGAGGGCCTGGCAGTTCTTC
NA	TRBD1	TRBV6-6	TRBJ2-1	CASTGIRDSQYNEQFF	TGTGCCAGCACCGGAATCCGGGACAGCCAATACAATGAGCAGTTCTTC
NA	TRBD2	TRBV4-1	TRBJ2-3	CASSQLPLAEVGTDTQYF	TGCGCCAGCAGCCAACTACCCCTAGCGGAGGTGGGCACAGATACGCAGTATTTT
NA	TRBD1	TRBV7-9	TRBJ2-7	CASSRDRDRYEQYF	TGTGCCAGCAGCAGGGACAGGGATAGGTACGAGCAGTACTTC
NA	TRBD1	TRBV15	TRBJ1-1	CATSRGQGFITEAFF	TGTGCCACCAGCAGGGGACAGGGTTTTATAACTGAAGCTTTCTTT
NA	NA	TRBV28	TRBJ2-7	CASSFGGLGPYEQYF	TGTGCCAGCAGTTTTGGGGGCTTAGGACCCTACGAGCAGTACTTC
few	TRBD2	TRBV19	TRBJ2-1	CASSWGLAGGRDEQFF	TGTGCCAGTAGTTGGGGGCTAGCGGGGGGGCGTGATGAGCAGTTCTTC
once	NA	TRBV4-2	TRBJ2-7	CASSPRSGGLASSYEQYF	TGTGCCAGCAGCCCAAGGTCGGGCGGGCTAGCGAGCTCCTACGAGCAGTACTTC
NA	NA	TRBV19	TRBJ1-5	CASSIPQFYSNQPQHF	TGTGCCAGTAGTATCCCACAGTTTTATAGCAATCAGCCCCAGCATTTT
NA	TRBD1	TRBV7-6	TRBJ2-1	CASSLEGASGPDNEQFF	TGTGCCAGCAGCTTAGAGGGGGCGAGTGGGCCGGACAATGAGCAGTTCTTC
few	NA	TRBV27	TRBJ2-7	CASSFRENYEQYF	TGTGCCAGCAGTTTTAGGGAGAACTACGAGCAGTACTTC
NA	TRBD1	TRBV7-3	TRBJ2-2	CASSARTGKNTGELFF	TGTGCCAGCAGCGCTAGGACAGGCAAGAACACCGGGGAGCTGTTTTTT
NA	NA	TRBV7-2	TRBJ2-5	CASSLGGGIRGETQYF	TGTGCCAGCAGCTTAGGCGGCGGGATTAGGGGAGAGACCCAGTACTTC
NA	TRBD1	TRBV7-2	TRBJ2-7	CASSLARGRAEQYF	TGTGCCAGCAGCTTAGCAAGGGGGCGAGCCGAGCAGTACTTC
few	TRBD2	TRBV11-2	TRBJ2-2	CASSLDRDGGAIGELFF	TGTGCCAGCAGCTTAGATCGGGACGGGGGGGCTATCGGGGAGCTGTTTTTT
NA	TRBD2	TRBV11-1	TRBJ2-7	CASSLRLAGTPYEQYF	TGTGCCAGCAGCTTAAGACTAGCGGGAACTCCCTACGAGCAGTACTTC
NA	TRBD2	TRBV11-2	TRBJ2-3	CASSLFIGGGSSTDTQYF	TGTGCCAGCAGCTTATTCATCGGGGGGGGTTCTAGCACAGATACGCAGTATTTT
once	TRBD1	TRBV5-1	TRBJ1-4	CASSLSTGENEKLFF	TGCGCCAGCAGCTTATCGACAGGGGAGAATGAAAAACTGTTTTTT
NA	TRBD2	TRBV7-6	TRBJ2-3	CASSLGLAGGLASTDTQYF	TGTGCCAGCAGCTTAGGGCTAGCGGGAGGCCTCGCTAGCACAGATACGCAGTATTTT
NA	TRBD2	TRBV28	TRBJ2-1	CASKAGGPPYNEQFF	TGTGCCAGTAAAGCGGGAGGGCCGCCCTACAATGAGCAGTTCTTC
NA	TRBD1	TRBV7-9	TRBJ2-2	CASSFISGQGRSGELFF	TGTGCCAGCAGCTTCATATCGGGACAGGGGCGATCCGGGGAGCTGTTTTTT
NA	NA	TRBV10-3	TRBJ2-5	CAISTRREETQYF	TGTGCCATCAGTACTCGCCGGGAAGAGACCCAGTACTTC
NA	NA	TRBV7-2	TRBJ2-7	CASSKVGPYEQYF	TGTGCCAGCTCCAAGGTGGGCCCCTACGAGCAGTACTTC